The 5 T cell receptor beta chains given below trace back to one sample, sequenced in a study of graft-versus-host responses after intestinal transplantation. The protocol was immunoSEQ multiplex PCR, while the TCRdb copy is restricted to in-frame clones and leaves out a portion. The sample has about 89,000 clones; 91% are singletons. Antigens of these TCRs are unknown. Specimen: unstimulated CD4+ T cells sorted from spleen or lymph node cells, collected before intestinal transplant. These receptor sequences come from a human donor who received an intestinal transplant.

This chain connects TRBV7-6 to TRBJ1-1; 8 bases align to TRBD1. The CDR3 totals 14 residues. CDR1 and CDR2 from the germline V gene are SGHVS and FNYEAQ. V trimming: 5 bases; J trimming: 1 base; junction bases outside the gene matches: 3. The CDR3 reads CASSQGAWNTEAFF. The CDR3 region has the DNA TGTGCCAGCAGCCAGGGGGCTTGGAACACTGAAGCTTTCTTT.

The CDR3 DNA is TGTGCCAGCAGCGTAGGGGGGGTAGGGGAAGAGACCCAGTACTTC. This translates into CASSVGGVGEETQYF. The genes are TRBV9 and TRBJ2-5; TRBD2 might be the D (6 bases). The V gene's germline CDR1 is SGDLS and CDR2 YYNGEE. Deletions cut 0 bases from V and 3 bases from J, with 12 bases between. This CDR3 has 15 amino acids.

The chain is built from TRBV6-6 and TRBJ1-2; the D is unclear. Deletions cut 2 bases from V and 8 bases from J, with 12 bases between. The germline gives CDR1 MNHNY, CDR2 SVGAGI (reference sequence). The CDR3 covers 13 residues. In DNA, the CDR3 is TGTGCCAGCAGTTACAGTCCGTTTCAGGGCTACACCTTC. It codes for CASSYSPFQGYTF.

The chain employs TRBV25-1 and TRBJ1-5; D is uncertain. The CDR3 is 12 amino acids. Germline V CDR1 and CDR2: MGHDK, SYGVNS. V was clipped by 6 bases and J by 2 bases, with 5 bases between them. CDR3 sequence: CASSVGNQPQHF. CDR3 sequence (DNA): TGTGCCAGCAGCGTAGGCAATCAGCCCCAGCATTTT.

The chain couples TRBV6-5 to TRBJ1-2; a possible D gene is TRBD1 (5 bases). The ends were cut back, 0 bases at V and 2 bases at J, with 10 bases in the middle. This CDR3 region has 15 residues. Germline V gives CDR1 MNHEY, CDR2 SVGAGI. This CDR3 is CASSYSTVTNYGYTF. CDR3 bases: TGTGCCAGCAGTTACTCGACAGTTACAAACTATGGCTACACCTTC.